This T cell receptor beta chain was identified in a study of T cell repertoires in cytomegalovirus infection. About the study: Indications came from public TCR beta signatures; they pointed to CMV infection and to a matching HLA type. Study-wide results and limits: Carriage of CMV together with the relevant HLA was identifiable through cumulative public TCR beta family frequency. In two of eight donors, the top clonotype was HLA-C-restricted CMV-specific.

Each CDR3 protein is one row after TCRdb ran MiXCR on the reads. The sample yields roughly 990,000 distinct CDR3 sequences, around 32% seen once. The V end was cut by 6 bases, the J end by 4 bases, with 14 bases between. CDR3 size: 14 residues. Germline V lookup: CDR1 SEHNR, CDR2 FQNEAQ (reference sequence). This clonotype was seen more than once but under ten times. Its antigen is still unknown. The input for sequencing was cultured CD8+ T cells from PBMCs, taken from culture after CMV antigen stimulation. This clonotype originated in a human donor in good health (CMV status not recorded). Some clones in this sample may be carry-over from other donors' samples. The chain recombines TRBV7-9 with TRBJ2-3; D remains unclear. The CDR3 bases are TGTGCCAGCAGTTCAAAAAGAGGCCCAGATACGCAGTATTTT. Translated, it gives CASSSKRGPDTQYF.